The 29 T cell receptor beta chains listed next were all sequenced from one sample in a study of blood T cell repertoires in COVID-19. Generated by immunoSEQ multiplex PCR, the TCRdb table keeps only in-frame clones and is missing some. The table lists around 200,000 clones, less than 85% of them singletons. Specimen: peripheral blood. The receptors come from a man aged 50 to 59 who had recovered from COVID-19.

V usage is TRBV28 and J usage is TRBJ2-5; possibly TRBD1 for D (6 bases). Germline assignment: CDR1 MDHEN and CDR2 SYDVKM. The CDR3 is 13 amino acids. V lost 6 bases to trimming and J lost 6 bases, with 14 bases between them. CDR3 protein: CASSPHREQTQYF. CDR3 bases: TGTGCCAGCAGCCCTCACAGGGAACAGACCCAGTACTTC.

This sequence joins TRBV6-5 and TRBJ2-3, with D perhaps matching TRBD1 (6 bases). This CDR3 contains 16 residues. V was shortened by 0 bases and J by 3 bases, with 13 bases between the two germline ends. Per germline, CDR1 MNHEY and CDR2 SVGAGI. The CDR3 spells CASSYSTGLLTDTQYF. In DNA form, the CDR3 reads TGTGCCAGCAGTTACTCGACAGGACTTCTAACAGATACGCAGTATTTT.

The chain couples TRBV19 to TRBJ2-1; possible D gene TRBD2, 5 bases. Germline V lookup: CDR1 LNHDA, CDR2 SQIVND (reference sequence). V dropped 7 bases and J dropped 6 bases, with 13 bases sitting between them. The length of the CDR3 is 13 residues. The CDR3 bases are TGTGCCAGTAAACTAGGTAATTTCAATGAGCAGTTCTTC. This gives the protein CASKLGNFNEQFF.

This chain's CDR3 is CASSQGSSRAYYEQYF. CDR3 DNA: TGCGCCAGCAGCCAAGGATCCTCTAGAGCTTATTACGAGCAGTACTTC. The V gene is TRBV4-3, the J gene TRBJ2-7, with D hard to call. The V gene lost 1 base and the J gene lost 4 bases, with 17 bases spanning the gap. The germline V gene encodes CDR1 LGHNA and CDR2 YSLEER. This CDR3 contains 16 residues.

The rearrangement uses TRBV7-2 and TRBJ2-3; TRBD2 is a possible D gene (6 bases). The CDR3 spans 14 residues. Trimming left V 4 bases short and J 4 bases short, with 12 bases between. Germline CDR1 reads SGHTA; CDR2 reads FQGNSA. This CDR3 reads CASSSGTFPDTQYF. The CDR3 coding sequence is TGTGCCAGCAGCTCGGGGACTTTCCCAGATACGCAGTATTTT.

CDR3 nucleotide sequence: TGTGCCATCAGTGATCTAGCGGGAAGCACAGATACGCAGTATTTT. It specifies CAISDLAGSTDTQYF. The chain recombines TRBV10-3 with TRBJ2-3, with 9 bases fitting TRBD2. V lost 3 bases and J lost 0; bases outside the gene matches: 1. CDR1 is ENHRY, CDR2 SYGVKD, per germline. The CDR3 loop spans 15 amino acids.

This chain connects TRBV3-1 (or the pseudogene TRBV3-2) to TRBJ1-2; 12 nucleotides align to TRBD1. V was clipped by 4 bases and J by 6 bases; unmatched bases: 6. The length of the CDR3 is 15 residues. Germline CDR1 is LGHDT and CDR2 is YNNKEL (reference sequence). In nucleotides, the CDR3 is TGTGCCAGCAGCCCTGGGACAGGGGGCCTTCATGGCTACACCTTC. The encoded protein is CASSPGTGGLHGYTF.

The chain is built from TRBV21-1 and TRBJ1-1. TRBV21-1 counts as a pseudogene. The CDR3 runs to 16 residues. The CDR3 sequence: CASSKVRESRNTEAFF. The CDR3 DNA follows: TGTGCCAGCAGCAAAGTACGGGAATCTCGGAACACTGAAGCTTTCTTT.

This chain joins TRBV2 and TRBJ1-2; D perhaps matches TRBD1 (6 bases). V lost 7 bases to trimming and J lost 8 bases, with 17 bases between them. In germline, CDR1 is SNHLY, CDR2 FYNNEI. This CDR3 region has 13 residues. CDR3 DNA sequence: TGTGCCAGCATCTATTTCAGGGGCGAGGGCTACACCTTC. Translated: CASIYFRGEGYTF. The variable domain in full, completed from reference TRBV2 and TRBJ1-2, reads EPEVTQTPSHQVTQMGQEVILRCVPISNHLYFYWYRQILGQKVEFLVSFYNNEISEKSEIFDDQFSVERPDGSNFTLKIRSTKLEDSAMYFCASIYFRGEGYTFGSGTRLTVV.

J is TRBJ1-1 and V is TRBV19, with D perhaps TRBD1 (6 bases). Trimming removed 8 bases at V and 6 bases at J, with 19 bases between. Germline loops: CDR1 LNHDA, CDR2 SQIVND (reference sequence). The CDR3 totals 14 residues. CDR3 residues: CASLRPGVGAEAFF. The CDR3 DNA sequence: TGTGCCAGTCTAAGGCCAGGGGTTGGCGCTGAAGCTTTCTTT.

The chain has TRBV5-6 and TRBJ2-5, with D unclear. The CDR3 sequence is 14 residues long. Looked up from germline, CDR1 is SGHDT and CDR2 is YYEEEE. Trimming took off 0 bases at V and 0 bases at J, with 6 bases between the two ends. The CDR3 protein is CASSLATNQETQYF. CDR3 bases: TGTGCCAGCAGCTTGGCCACAAACCAAGAGACCCAGTACTTC.

V and J are TRBV15 and TRBJ2-5, with TRBD2 matching over 8 bases. The CDR3 covers 15 residues. V shed 3 bases and J 4 bases; nucleotides not matched to a gene: 7. The germline CDR1 and CDR2 sequences are LNHNV and YYDKDF (reference sequence). DNA for the CDR3: TGTGCCACCAGCAGTCTCACGGGAGGGGGAGAGACCCAGTACTTC. Translating gives CATSSLTGGGETQYF. The full variable domain, completed using reference TRBV15 and TRBJ2-5, is DAMVIQNPRYQVTQFGKPVTLSCSQTLNHNVMYWYQQKSSQAPKLLFHYYDKDFNNEADTPDNFQSRRPNTSFCFLDIRSPGLGDTAMYLCATSSLTGGGETQYFGPGTRLLVL.

The chain employs TRBV5-4 and TRBJ2-7, with 8 bases matching TRBD1. This CDR3 comprises 15 residues. With 4 bases clipped from V and 1 base from J, the junction kept 7 bases outside the gene matches. Germline assignment: CDR1 SGHNT and CDR2 YYREEE (reference sequence). The CDR3 bases are TGTGCCAGCAGCCGGGGGACAGGCCGTTCCTACGAGCAGTACTTC. Translated: CASSRGTGRSYEQYF.

The chain has TRBV28 and TRBJ2-7; possibly TRBD2 for D (6 bases). Trimming stripped 3 bases from V and 5 bases from J, with 14 bases between. This CDR3 has 14 residues. Germline-derived CDR1 and CDR2 are MDHEN and SYDVKM. The CDR3 nucleotides are TGTGCCAGCAGTTTCCAGGAGGGCCGTCACGAGCAGTACTTC. This gives the protein CASSFQEGRHEQYF.

The rearrangement links TRBV6-6 to TRBJ2-1; tentatively, D is TRBD2 (5 bases). Germline assignment: CDR1 MNHNY and CDR2 SVGAGI (reference sequence). The V end lost 2 bases, the J end lost 5 bases, and 10 bases lay between the germline ends. This CDR3 region has 14 residues. The CDR3 region is CASSYEPADNEQFF. For the CDR3, the DNA is TGTGCCAGCAGTTACGAACCAGCGGACAATGAGCAGTTCTTC.

The chain carries TRBV28 and TRBJ1-1; D is uncertain. V lost 3 bases, J lost 4 bases, and 6 bases lay in between. Germline V gene sequence: CDR1 MDHEN, CDR2 SYDVKM. The CDR3 consists of 12 residues. For the CDR3, the DNA is TGTGCCAGCAGTTTGAGGGCCACTGAAGCTTTCTTT. As protein: CASSLRATEAFF.

The gene calls are TRBV7-8 and TRBJ2-7; a possible D gene is TRBD2 (5 bases). CDR1 is SGHVS and CDR2 is FQNEAQ in the germline V gene. The length of the CDR3 is 13 residues. V shed 8 bases and J shed 2 bases, with 13 bases lying between them. CDR3 in amino acids: CASEKVGAYEQYF. The CDR3, as DNA: TGTGCCAGCGAGAAAGTGGGAGCCTACGAGCAGTACTTC.

This clone has a handful of counts. The chain joins TRBV18 to TRBJ2-1; 9 bases fit TRBD2. The CDR3 length is 15 residues. Per the germline V gene, CDR1 is KGHSH and CDR2 is LQKENI. The V and J ends lost 2 bases and 8 bases, in that order; junction bases with no gene match: 7. The CDR3, as DNA: TGTGCCAGCTCACCAAGTCTAGCGGGATTAGATGAGCAGTTCTTC. This encodes CASSPSLAGLDEQFF.

The rearrangement links TRBV5-6 to TRBJ1-1, with 7 positions matching TRBD1. Per the germline V gene, CDR1 is SGHDT and CDR2 is YYEEEE. V shed 4 bases and J 5 bases; nucleotides not matched to a gene: 8. The length of the CDR3 is 14 residues. The CDR3 DNA reads as TGTGCCAGCAGCCAGTCAGGGGGAAAAACTGAAGCTTTCTTT. Its translation is CASSQSGGKTEAFF.

The V and J genes are TRBV19 and TRBJ2-3, with 10 bases that match TRBD2. The junction had 5 bases not matched to a gene; V was cut back by 10 bases and J by 4 bases. Per the germline V gene, CDR1 is LNHDA and CDR2 is SQIVND (reference sequence). This CDR3 contains 13 residues. CDR3 in amino acids: CATTSGKADTQYF. The CDR3 region has the DNA TGTGCCACAACTAGCGGGAAGGCAGATACGCAGTATTTT.

This clone is a singleton in its sample. The chain links TRBV7-2 to TRBJ2-6; D is ambiguous. Trimming shortened V by 1 base and J by 1 base, and 5 bases separated the two germline ends. CDR3 length equals 15 residues. CDR1 is SGHTA and CDR2 is FQGNSA in the germline V gene. DNA for the CDR3: TGTGCCAGCAGCTTAGACTCTTCTGGGGCCAACGTCCTGACTTTC. This translates into CASSLDSSGANVLTF.

J is TRBJ1-4 and V is TRBV30; TRBD1 agrees at 8 bases. The CDR3 consists of 14 residues. Germline CDR1 GTSNPN, CDR2 SVGIG (reference sequence). The trim removed 5 bases at V and 7 bases at J, leaving 9 bases unmatched. CDR3 residues: CAWDLGQGGEKLFF. The CDR3 region has the DNA TGTGCCTGGGACTTAGGACAGGGAGGTGAAAAACTGTTTTTT. Full variable domain (outside the CDR3, taken from reference TRBV30 and TRBJ1-4): SQTIHQWPATLVQPVGSPLSLECTVEGTSNPNLYWYRQAAGRGLQLLFYSVGIGQISSEVPQNLSASRPQDRQFILSSKKLLLSDSGFYLCAWDLGQGGEKLFFGSGTQLSVL.

This clone showed up just a few times. The chain employs TRBV2 and TRBJ1-2, with 10 nucleotides matching TRBD1. The germline V gene encodes CDR1 SNHLY and CDR2 FYNNEI. Losses at the gene ends were 6 bases for V and 2 bases for J; bases not matched to a gene: 3. The CDR3 contains 14 residues. For the CDR3, the DNA is TGTGCCAGCAGCCGGGACAGGGGCAACTATGGCTACACCTTC. Translated, it gives CASSRDRGNYGYTF. The entire variable domain, with the rest obtained from reference TRBV2 and TRBJ1-2, is as follows: EPEVTQTPSHQVTQMGQEVILRCVPISNHLYFYWYRQILGQKVEFLVSFYNNEISEKSEIFDDQFSVERPDGSNFTLKIRSTKLEDSAMYFCASSRDRGNYGYTFGSGTRLTVV.

This sequence joins TRBV14 and TRBJ2-2; possibly TRBD1 for D (6 bases). V dropped 1 base and J dropped 4 bases, with 10 bases sitting between them. This CDR3 contains 15 residues. CDR1 and CDR2 (germline): SGHDN, FVKESK. The CDR3 is CASSQVAGATGELFF. For the CDR3, the DNA is TGTGCCAGCAGCCAAGTGGCAGGGGCCACCGGGGAGCTGTTTTTT.

The rearrangement joins TRBV10-3 to TRBJ2-1; 9 bases agree with TRBD1. Germline CDR1 and CDR2: ENHRY and SYGVKD. There are 15 residues in the CDR3. Germline trimming cut 3 bases from V and 12 bases from J; bases unmatched to any gene: 12. The CDR3 DNA reads TGTGCCATCAGTGATCCCGGGACAGGGTTTGATGCGCAGTTCTTC. Encoded protein: CAISDPGTGFDAQFF.

The rearrangement links TRBV29-1 to TRBJ2-5, with 12 bases aligning to TRBD2. The CDR3 has 14 amino acids. Trimming took 6 bases from V and 2 from J; bases not matched to a gene: 4. Germline lookup yields CDR1 SQVTM and CDR2 ANQGSEA. The CDR3 DNA follows: TGCAGCGTCCAAGGACTAGCGGGACAAGAGACCCAGTACTTC. Translated: CSVQGLAGQETQYF.

This sequence joins TRBV4-1 and TRBJ1-5; the D is unclear. The CDR3 consists of 15 residues. CDR1 MGHRA and CDR2 YSYEKL come from the germline V gene. V was pared by 2 bases and J by 0 bases, with 8 bases between. CDR3 DNA: TGCGCCAGCAGCCAAATCCCCAATAGCAATCAGCCCCAGCATTTT. The encoded protein is CASSQIPNSNQPQHF.

This clone was counted a few times. This rearrangement joins TRBV3-1 (or the pseudogene TRBV3-2) to TRBJ2-7, with D tentatively TRBD2 (6 bases). The CDR3 is 15 residues long. Germline CDR1 and CDR2: LGHDT and YNNKEL (reference sequence). V was trimmed by 4 bases and J by 2 bases, leaving 15 bases between them. CDR3 residues: CASSPFLAETYEQYF. The CDR3 region has the DNA TGTGCCAGCAGCCCGTTTTTAGCGGAAACCTACGAGCAGTACTTC.

This sequence joins TRBV5-4 and TRBJ1-6, with 8 bases fitting TRBD1. This CDR3 has 17 amino acids. In germline, CDR1 is SGHNT, CDR2 YYREEE (reference sequence). Trimming removed 2 bases from V and 8 bases from J; junction bases left unmatched: 12. CDR3 bases: TGTGCCAGCAGCTTTCTGGGGCGTGTCAGGGGGCATTCACCCCTCCACTTT. Protein product: CASSFLGRVRGHSPLHF.